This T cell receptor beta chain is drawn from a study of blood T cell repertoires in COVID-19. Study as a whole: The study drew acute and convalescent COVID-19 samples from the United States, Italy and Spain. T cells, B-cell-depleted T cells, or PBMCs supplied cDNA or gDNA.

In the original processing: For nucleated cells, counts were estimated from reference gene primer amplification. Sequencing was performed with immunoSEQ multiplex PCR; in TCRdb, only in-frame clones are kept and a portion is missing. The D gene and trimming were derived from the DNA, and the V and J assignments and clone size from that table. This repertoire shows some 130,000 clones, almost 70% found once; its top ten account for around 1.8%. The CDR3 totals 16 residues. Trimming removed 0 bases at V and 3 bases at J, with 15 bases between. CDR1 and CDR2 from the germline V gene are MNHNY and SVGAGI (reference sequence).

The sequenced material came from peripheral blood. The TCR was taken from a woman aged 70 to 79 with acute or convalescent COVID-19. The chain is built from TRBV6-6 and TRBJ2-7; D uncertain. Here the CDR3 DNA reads TGTGCCAGCAGTTACTCTGCGAGGCCGTCCGACTACGAGCAGTACTTC. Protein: CASSYSARPSDYEQYF.